This T cell receptor beta chain was found in a study of neurological immune-mediated disorders. Study details: The approximately 35 multiple sclerosis patients comprised approximately 30 relapsing-remitting and 3 secondary progressive cases.

The junction had 6 bases not matched to a gene; V was cut back by 3 bases and J by 0 bases. The CDR3 runs to 16 residues. The V gene's germline CDR1 is SGHRS and CDR2 YFSETQ. Study conclusions and caveats: Among expanded clones, no CDR3 amino acid sequences were shared across subjects, a pattern suggesting private repertoires in all groups. Phylogenetic grouping assigned the repertoires of 18 of 34 multiple sclerosis patients to a single related-CDR3 cluster, which may represent a signature.

5'RACE with 10-nucleotide random UMIs generated the cDNA. TCRdb reanalysed the 5' RACE reads using MiXCR and keeps one entry per CDR3 protein. Here the sample spans tens of thousands of distinct CDR3 sequences, more than 3% being singletons. This clonotype was observed at least ten times. Its target is not known. Time point in this sample: longitudinal time-point 1 (baseline). The sample was PBMCs. This sequence was found in a woman in her sixties with multiple sclerosis. This sequence joins TRBV5-1 and TRBJ2-5, with 9 bases aligning to TRBD1. CDR3 amino acids: CASSSGQGRHQETQYF. CDR3 bases: TGCGCCAGCAGCTCGGGACAGGGCAGGCACCAAGAGACCCAGTACTTC.